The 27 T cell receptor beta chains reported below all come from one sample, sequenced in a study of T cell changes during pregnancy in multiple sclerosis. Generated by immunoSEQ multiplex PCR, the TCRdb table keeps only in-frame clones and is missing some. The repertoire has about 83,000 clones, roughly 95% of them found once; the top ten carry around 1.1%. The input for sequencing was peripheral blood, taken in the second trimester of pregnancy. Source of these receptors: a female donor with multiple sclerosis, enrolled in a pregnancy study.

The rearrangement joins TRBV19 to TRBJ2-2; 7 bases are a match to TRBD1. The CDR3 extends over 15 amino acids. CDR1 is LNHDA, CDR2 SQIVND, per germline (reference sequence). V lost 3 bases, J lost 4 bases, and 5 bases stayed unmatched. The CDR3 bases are TGTGCCAGTAGTATCACAGGGGCGGGCACCGGGGAGCTGTTTTTT. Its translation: CASSITGAGTGELFF.

The CDR3, as DNA: TGTGCCAGCAGTACCGGGACAGGGTCCGGGACCCAGTACTTC. This translates into CASSTGTGSGTQYF. The chain has TRBV2 and TRBJ2-5, with TRBD1 matching 9 bases. The CDR3 contains 14 residues. V lost 5 bases to trimming and J lost 7 bases; unmatched junction nucleotides: 8. Germline V lookup: CDR1 SNHLY, CDR2 FYNNEI.

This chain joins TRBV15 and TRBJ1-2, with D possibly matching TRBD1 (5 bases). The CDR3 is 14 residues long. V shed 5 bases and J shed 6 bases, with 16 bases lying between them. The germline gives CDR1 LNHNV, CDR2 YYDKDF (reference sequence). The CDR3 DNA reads TGTGCCACCAGCGGTGTTCAGGGCGGGAATGGCTACACCTTC. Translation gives CATSGVQGGNGYTF.

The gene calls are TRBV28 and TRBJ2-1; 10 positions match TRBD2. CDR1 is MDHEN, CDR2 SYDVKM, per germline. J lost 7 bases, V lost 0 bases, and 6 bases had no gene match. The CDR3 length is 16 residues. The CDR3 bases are TGTGCCAGCAGTTTATGGCCTAGCGGGAGTATAAATGAGCAGTTCTTC. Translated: CASSLWPSGSINEQFF.

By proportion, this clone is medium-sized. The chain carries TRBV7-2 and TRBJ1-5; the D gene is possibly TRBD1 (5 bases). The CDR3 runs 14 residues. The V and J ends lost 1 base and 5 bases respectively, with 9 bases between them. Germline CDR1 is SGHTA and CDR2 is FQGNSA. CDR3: CASSLGGGHQPQHF. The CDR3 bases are TGTGCCAGCAGCTTAGGGGGCGGCCATCAGCCCCAGCATTTT. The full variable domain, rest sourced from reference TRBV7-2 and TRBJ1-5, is GAGVSQSPSNKVTEKGKDVELRCDPISGHTALYWYRQSLGQGLEFLIYFQGNSAPDKSGLPSDRFSAERTGGSVSTLTIQRTQQEDSAVYLCASSLGGGHQPQHFGDGTRLSIL.

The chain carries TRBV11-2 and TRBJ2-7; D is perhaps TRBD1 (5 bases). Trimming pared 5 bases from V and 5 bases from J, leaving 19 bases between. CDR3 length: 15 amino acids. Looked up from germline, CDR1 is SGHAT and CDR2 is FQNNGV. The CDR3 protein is CASSDPGRAVNEQYF. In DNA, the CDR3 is TGTGCCAGCAGCGATCCCGGCAGGGCAGTAAACGAGCAGTACTTC.

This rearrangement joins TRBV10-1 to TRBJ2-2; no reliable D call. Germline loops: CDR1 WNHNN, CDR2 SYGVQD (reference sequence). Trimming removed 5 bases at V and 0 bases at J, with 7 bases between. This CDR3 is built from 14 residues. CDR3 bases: TGCGCCAGCAGTCGCGGTGCGAACACCGGGGAGCTGTTTTTT. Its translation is CASSRGANTGELFF.

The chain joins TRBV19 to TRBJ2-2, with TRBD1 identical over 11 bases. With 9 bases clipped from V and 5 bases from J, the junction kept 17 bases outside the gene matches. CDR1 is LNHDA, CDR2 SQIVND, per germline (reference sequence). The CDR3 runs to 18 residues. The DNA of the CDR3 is TGTGCCAGCAGGAGGACGTCAACCGGGACAGGGGGGACCGGGGAGCTGTTTTTT. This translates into CASRRTSTGTGGTGELFF.

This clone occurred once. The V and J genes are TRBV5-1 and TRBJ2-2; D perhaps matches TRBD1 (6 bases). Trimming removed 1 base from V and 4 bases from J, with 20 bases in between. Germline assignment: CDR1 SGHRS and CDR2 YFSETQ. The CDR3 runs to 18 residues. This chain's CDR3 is CASSLQLIGTTITGELFF. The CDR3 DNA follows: TGCGCCAGCAGCTTGCAACTCATTGGGACAACAATCACCGGGGAGCTGTTTTTT.

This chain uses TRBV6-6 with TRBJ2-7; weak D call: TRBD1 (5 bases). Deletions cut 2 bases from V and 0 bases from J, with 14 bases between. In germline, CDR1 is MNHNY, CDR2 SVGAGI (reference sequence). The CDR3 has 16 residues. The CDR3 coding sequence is TGTGCCAGCAGTTACCGCTCGCAGGGAATCTCCTACGAGCAGTACTTC. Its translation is CASSYRSQGISYEQYF.

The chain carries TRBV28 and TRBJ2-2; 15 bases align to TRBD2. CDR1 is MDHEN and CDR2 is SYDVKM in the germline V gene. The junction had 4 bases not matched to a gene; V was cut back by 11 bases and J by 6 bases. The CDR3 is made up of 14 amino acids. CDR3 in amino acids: CAGGLAGGSGELFF. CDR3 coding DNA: TGTGCCGGGGGACTAGCGGGAGGTTCCGGGGAGCTGTTTTTT. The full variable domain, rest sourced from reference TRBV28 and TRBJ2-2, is DVKVTQSSRYLVKRTGEKVFLECVQDMDHENMFWYRQDPGLGLRLIYFSYDVKMKEKGDIPEGYSVSREKKERFSLILESASTNQTSMYLCAGGLAGGSGELFFGEGSRLTVL.

This CDR3 is CASSNRDRGSYEQYF. In nucleotides, the CDR3 is TGTGCCAGCAGCAACCGGGACAGGGGTTCCTACGAGCAGTACTTC. V gene TRBV21-1 combines with J gene TRBJ2-7; the D segment call TRBD1 is taken from the table without a DNA check. TRBV21-1 is a recognized pseudogene. The CDR3 covers 15 residues.

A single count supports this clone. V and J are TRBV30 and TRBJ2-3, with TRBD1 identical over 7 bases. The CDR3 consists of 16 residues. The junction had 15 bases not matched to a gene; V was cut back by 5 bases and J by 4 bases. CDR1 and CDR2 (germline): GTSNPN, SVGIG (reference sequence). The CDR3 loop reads CAWRYRGAKGADTQYF. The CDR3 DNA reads TGTGCCTGGCGGTACAGGGGCGCCAAAGGCGCAGATACGCAGTATTTT. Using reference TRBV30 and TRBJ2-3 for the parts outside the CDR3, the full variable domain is SQTIHQWPATLVQPVGSPLSLECTVEGTSNPNLYWYRQAAGRGLQLLFYSVGIGQISSEVPQNLSASRPQDRQFILSSKKLLLSDSGFYLCAWRYRGAKGADTQYFGPGTRLTVL.

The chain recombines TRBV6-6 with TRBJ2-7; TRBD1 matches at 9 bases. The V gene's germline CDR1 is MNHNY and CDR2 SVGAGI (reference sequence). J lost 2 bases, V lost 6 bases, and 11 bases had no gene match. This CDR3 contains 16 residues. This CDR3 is CASRSTGTGSTYEQYF. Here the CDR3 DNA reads TGTGCCAGCAGGAGCACCGGGACAGGGTCAACCTACGAGCAGTACTTC.

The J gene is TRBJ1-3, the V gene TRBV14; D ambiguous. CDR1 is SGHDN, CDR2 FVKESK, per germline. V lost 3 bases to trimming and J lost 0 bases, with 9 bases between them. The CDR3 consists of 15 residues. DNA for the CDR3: TGTGCCAGCAGCCATCGGTCCTACTCTGGAAACACCATATATTTT. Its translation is CASSHRSYSGNTIYF.

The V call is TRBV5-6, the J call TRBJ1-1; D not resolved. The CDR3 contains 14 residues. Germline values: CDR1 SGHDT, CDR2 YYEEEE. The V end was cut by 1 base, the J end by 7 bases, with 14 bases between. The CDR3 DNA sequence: TGTGCCAGCAGCTTGCCCGCGCAGGTCAATGAAGCTTTCTTT. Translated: CASSLPAQVNEAFF.

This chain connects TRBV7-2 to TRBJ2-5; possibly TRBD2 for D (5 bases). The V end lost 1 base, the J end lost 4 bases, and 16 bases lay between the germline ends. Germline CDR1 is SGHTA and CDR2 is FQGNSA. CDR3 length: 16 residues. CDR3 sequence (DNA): TGTGCCAGCAGCTTAGGTCCTAGCTCGAGTGGAGAGACCCAGTACTTC. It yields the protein CASSLGPSSSGETQYF.

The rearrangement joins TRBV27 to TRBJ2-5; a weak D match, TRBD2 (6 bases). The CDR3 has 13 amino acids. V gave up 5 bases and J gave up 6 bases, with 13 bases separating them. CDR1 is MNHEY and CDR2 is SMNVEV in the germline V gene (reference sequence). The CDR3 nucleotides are TGTGCCAGCAGTGCTAGCGTCATACAGACCCAGTACTTC. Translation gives CASSASVIQTQYF.

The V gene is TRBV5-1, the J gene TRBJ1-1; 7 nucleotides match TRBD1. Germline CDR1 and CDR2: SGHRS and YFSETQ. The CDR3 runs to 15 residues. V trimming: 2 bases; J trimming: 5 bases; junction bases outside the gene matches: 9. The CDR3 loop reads CASSFSQGGGTEAFF. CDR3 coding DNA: TGCGCCAGCAGCTTTTCCCAGGGGGGTGGGACTGAAGCTTTCTTT.

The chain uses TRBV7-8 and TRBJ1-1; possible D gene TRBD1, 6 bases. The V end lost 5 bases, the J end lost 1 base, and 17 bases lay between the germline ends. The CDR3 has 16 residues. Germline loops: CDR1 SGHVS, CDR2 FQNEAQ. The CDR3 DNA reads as TGTGCCAGCAGCCAATCCCCCCACAGGGCGAACACTGAAGCTTTCTTT. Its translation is CASSQSPHRANTEAFF. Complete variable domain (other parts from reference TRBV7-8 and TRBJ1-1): GAGVSQSPRYKVAKRGQDVALRCDPISGHVSLFWYQQALGQGPEFLTYFQNEAQLDKSGLPSDRFFAERPEGSVSTLKIQRTQQEDSAVYLCASSQSPHRANTEAFFGQGTRLTVV.

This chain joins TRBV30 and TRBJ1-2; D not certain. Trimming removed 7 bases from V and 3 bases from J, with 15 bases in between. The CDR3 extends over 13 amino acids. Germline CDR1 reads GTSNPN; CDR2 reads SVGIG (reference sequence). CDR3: CALHPGIYYGYTF. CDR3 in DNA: TGTGCCTTGCATCCCGGGATTTACTATGGCTACACCTTC.

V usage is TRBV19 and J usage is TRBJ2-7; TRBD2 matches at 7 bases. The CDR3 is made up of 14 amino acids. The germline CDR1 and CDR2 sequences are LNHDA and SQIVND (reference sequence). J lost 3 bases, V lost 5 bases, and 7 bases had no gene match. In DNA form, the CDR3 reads TGTGCCAGTAGTCATATAGCGGGCAGCTACGAGCAGTACTTC. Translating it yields CASSHIAGSYEQYF.

CDR3 sequence (DNA): TGTGCCAGCAGCTCGTGGGACAGCTCCTACGAGCAGTACTTC. Protein sequence: CASSSWDSSYEQYF. The V call is TRBV11-2, the J call TRBJ2-7; 7 bases map to TRBD1. Germline loops: CDR1 SGHAT, CDR2 FQNNGV. The V and J ends lost 4 bases and 0 bases, in that order; junction bases with no gene match: 3. The CDR3 has 14 residues.

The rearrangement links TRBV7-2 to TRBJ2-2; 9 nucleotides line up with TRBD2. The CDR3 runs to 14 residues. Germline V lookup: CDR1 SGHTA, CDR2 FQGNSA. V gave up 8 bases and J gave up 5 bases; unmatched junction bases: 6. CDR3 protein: CASRTSGWTGELFF. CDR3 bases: TGTGCCAGCCGTACTAGCGGGTGGACCGGGGAGCTGTTTTTT. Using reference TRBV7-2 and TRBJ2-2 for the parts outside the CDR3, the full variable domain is GAGVSQSPSNKVTEKGKDVELRCDPISGHTALYWYRQSLGQGLEFLIYFQGNSAPDKSGLPSDRFSAERTGGSVSTLTIQRTQQEDSAVYLCASRTSGWTGELFFGEGSRLTVL.

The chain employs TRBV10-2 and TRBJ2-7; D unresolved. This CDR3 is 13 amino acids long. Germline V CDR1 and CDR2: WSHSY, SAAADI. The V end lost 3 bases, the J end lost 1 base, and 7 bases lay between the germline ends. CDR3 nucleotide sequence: TGCGCCAGCAGTGAACCTACTTCCTACGAGCAGTACTTC. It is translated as CASSEPTSYEQYF.

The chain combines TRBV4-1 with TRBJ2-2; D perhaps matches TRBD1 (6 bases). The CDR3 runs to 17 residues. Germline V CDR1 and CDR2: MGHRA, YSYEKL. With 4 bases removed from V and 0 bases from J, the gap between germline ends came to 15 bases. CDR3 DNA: TGCGCCAGCAGCCCGGGGACACCCCCGTCGAACACCGGGGAGCTGTTTTTT. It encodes CASSPGTPPSNTGELFF.

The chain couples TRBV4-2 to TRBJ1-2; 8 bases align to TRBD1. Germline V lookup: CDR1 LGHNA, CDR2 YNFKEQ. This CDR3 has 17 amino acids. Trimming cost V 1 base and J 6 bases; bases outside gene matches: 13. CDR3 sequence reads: CASSQAGGFAGGDGYTF. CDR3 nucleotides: TGTGCCAGCAGCCAAGCCGGAGGATTTGCAGGGGGCGATGGCTACACCTTC.